These 20 T cell receptor beta chains share one sample of origin, sequenced in a study of cytomegalovirus exposure and HLA in healthy donors. PCR primers comprised 60 Vbeta and 13 Jbeta primers. The data were produced by immunoSEQ multiplex PCR, yet TCRdb's version contains in-frame clones alone and is incomplete. The table lists about 80,000 clones, less than 80% of them singletons. Material: PBMCs. The receptors here all came from a man between 25 and 39 years old in good health and CMV-seronegative.

Only a few counts were recorded for this clone. This chain connects TRBV6-5 to TRBJ1-2; TRBD1 matches 9 bases. Germline CDR1 reads MNHEY; CDR2 reads SVGAGI. V lost 7 bases and J lost 8; bases outside the gene matches: 11. The CDR3 sequence is 14 residues long. CDR3 sequence (DNA): TGTGCCAGCAAATATACCGGGACAGGGATAGGCTACACCTTC. Translated: CASKYTGTGIGYTF.

The chain links TRBV28 to TRBJ1-1, with D unclear. The CDR3 covers 13 residues. Trimming removed 3 bases from V and 1 base from J, with 6 bases in between. Germline values: CDR1 MDHEN, CDR2 SYDVKM. The DNA of the CDR3 is TGTGCCAGCAGTTTCGGCGGGAACACTGAAGCTTTCTTT. This codes for CASSFGGNTEAFF.

A remark on this clone: This same CDR3 is encoded by further DNA sequences in the sample. This chain links TRBV5-5 with TRBJ2-5; maybe TRBD1 (5 bases). Trimming took 5 bases from V and 5 from J, leaving 13 bases between them. The CDR3 totals 13 residues. The germline CDR1 and CDR2 sequences are SGHKS and YYEKEE (reference sequence). The CDR3 DNA reads TGTGCCAGCAGTTCGCAGGGATGGGAGACCCAGTACTTC. Translated, it gives CASSSQGWETQYF.

This clone is a singleton in its sample. The chain recombines TRBV30 with TRBJ1-5; a weak D match, TRBD1 (5 bases). V was clipped by 3 bases and J by 3 bases, with 21 bases between them. The CDR3 contains 17 residues. Germline V lookup: CDR1 GTSNPN, CDR2 SVGIG (reference sequence). CDR3 sequence: CAWSLGSFGGDNQPQHF. The CDR3 coding sequence is TGTGCCTGGAGCCTAGGTTCGTTTGGGGGGGACAATCAGCCCCAGCATTTT.

The V gene is TRBV19, the J gene TRBJ1-5; D ambiguous. The length of the CDR3 is 14 residues. Per germline, CDR1 LNHDA and CDR2 SQIVND (reference sequence). V was pared by 5 bases and J by 3 bases, with 11 bases between. For the CDR3, the DNA is TGTGCCAGTAGTCACGGACTCTTCAATCAGCCCCAGCATTTT. Translation: CASSHGLFNQPQHF.

This clone was picked up a small number of times. CDR3 sequence (DNA): TGTGCCAGCAGCAAACTAGCGGGAGGTTCCTACGAGCAGTACTTC. The encoded protein is CASSKLAGGSYEQYF. V and J are TRBV21-1 and TRBJ2-7; the table's D call, TRBD2, has no DNA check behind it. TRBV21-1 is a pseudogene segment. The CDR3 covers 15 residues.

The chain couples TRBV7-8 to TRBJ2-2; 10 bases are shared with TRBD2. Trimming took 1 base from V and 1 from J; bases not matched to a gene: 0. CDR3 length equals 16 residues. CDR1 SGHVS and CDR2 FQNEAQ come from the germline V gene. As DNA, the CDR3 is TGTGCCAGCAGCTTAGTAGCGGGGGGGAACACCGGGGAGCTGTTTTTT. This translates into CASSLVAGGNTGELFF.

V usage is TRBV6-5 and J usage is TRBJ2-2, with 10 bases that match TRBD2. Germline assignment: CDR1 MNHEY and CDR2 SVGAGI. CDR3 length: 14 residues. Trimming at V came to 6 bases and at J to 4 bases, leaving 2 bases not matched to a gene. The DNA for the CDR3 is TGTGCCAGCAGCAGCGGGAGGGCCACCGGGGAGCTGTTTTTT. It encodes CASSSGRATGELFF.

The chain uses TRBV29-1 and TRBJ2-7; D may be TRBD1 (6 bases). This CDR3 has 13 amino acids. Germline loops: CDR1 SQVTM, CDR2 ANQGSEA. Trimming pared 3 bases from V and 11 bases from J, leaving 20 bases between. The CDR3 DNA reads TGCAGCGTTGAGAGGTCAGGGGAAACCGGAGAGTACTTC. This sequence encodes CSVERSGETGEYF.

The chain employs TRBV30 and TRBJ1-4; no reliable D call. Trimming shortened V by 1 base and J by 7 bases, and 10 bases separated the two germline ends. The germline V gene encodes CDR1 GTSNPN and CDR2 SVGIG (reference sequence). This CDR3 is built from 13 residues. In DNA, the CDR3 is TGTGCCTGGAGTGGGCAGGTTGGTGAAAAACTGTTTTTT. Translated: CAWSGQVGEKLFF.

The chain combines TRBV5-4 with TRBJ1-2; TRBD1 agrees at 8 bases. The CDR3 consists of 16 residues. Germline V lookup: CDR1 SGHNT, CDR2 YYREEE (reference sequence). V shed 0 bases and J 5 bases; nucleotides not matched to a gene: 9. The CDR3 DNA follows: TGTGCCAGCAGCTTGGGGGCGTCAGGGGGCTGGTATGGCTACACCTTC. This encodes CASSLGASGGWYGYTF. Variable domain in full (rest from reference TRBV5-4 and TRBJ1-2): ETGVTQSPTHLIKTRGQQVTLRCSSQSGHNTVSWYQQALGQGPQFIFQYYREEENGRGNFPPRFSGLQFPNYSSELNVNALELDDSALYLCASSLGASGGWYGYTFGSGTRLTVV.

This chain uses TRBV6-5 with TRBJ1-1; a possible D gene is TRBD1 (6 bases). Germline loops: CDR1 MNHEY, CDR2 SVGAGI. The CDR3 covers 15 residues. The V and J ends lost 5 bases and 1 base respectively, with 14 bases between them. DNA for the CDR3: TGTGCCAGCAGTCGTCCGGGGGGCCGGAACACTGAAGCTTTCTTT. It translates to CASSRPGGRNTEAFF.

The chain has TRBV7-2 and TRBJ2-3; no clear D gene. The CDR3 has 12 residues. The V gene's germline CDR1 is SGHTA and CDR2 FQGNSA. V shed 1 base and J shed 10 bases, with 9 bases lying between them. CDR3 bases: TGTGCCAGCAGCTTAGAGAGAGGTGCGCAGTATTTT. Translated, it gives CASSLERGAQYF.

This clone was seen just once. A read error may produce the germline difference seen at one junction end. The rearrangement joins TRBV6-4 to TRBJ2-3; D call uncertain. Germline CDR1 and CDR2: MRHNA and SNTAGT. The CDR3 is 11 amino acids. CDR3 amino acids: CASILHPPVDF. The DNA for the CDR3 is TGTGCCAGCATTTTACACCCCCCAGTGGATTTT.

This chain connects TRBV27 to TRBJ1-4; 7 bases agree with TRBD1. The CDR3 sequence is 13 residues long. Germline V lookup: CDR1 MNHEY, CDR2 SMNVEV (reference sequence). The J segment lost 8 bases and the V segment lost 3 bases, leaving 3 bases of the junction unmatched. CDR3 sequence reads: CASSLLQGEKLFF. The DNA of the CDR3 is TGTGCCAGCAGTTTGTTACAGGGGGAAAAACTGTTTTTT.

V usage is TRBV6-1 and J usage is TRBJ1-6, with D perhaps matching TRBD1 (5 bases). The CDR3 sequence is 15 residues long. The germline V gene has CDR1 MNHNS and CDR2 SASEGT. Deletions cut 2 bases from V and 6 bases from J, with 11 bases between. CDR3 sequence (DNA): TGTGCCAGCAGTGAAATGGGACTGTCTAATTCACCCCTCCACTTT. Translating it yields CASSEMGLSNSPLHF.

The chain uses TRBV6-6 and TRBJ1-1; D is undetermined. The CDR3 is 12 amino acids. CDR1 is MNHNY and CDR2 is SVGAGI in the germline V gene (reference sequence). V was shortened by 6 bases and J by 3 bases, with 8 bases between the two germline ends. The CDR3 sequence is CASRLKDTEAFF. The CDR3 region has the DNA TGTGCCAGCAGACTAAAAGACACTGAAGCTTTCTTT.

This clone has more than one count but fewer than ten. The V gene is TRBV4-3, the J gene TRBJ2-3; a weak D match, TRBD1 (6 bases). Trimming took 1 base from V and 2 from J, leaving 10 bases between them. CDR1 LGHNA and CDR2 YSLEER come from the germline V gene. The CDR3 contains 15 residues. CDR3 region: CASSQGDTHTDTQYF. CDR3 DNA: TGCGCCAGCAGCCAAGGGGACACACACACAGATACGCAGTATTTT.

The chain combines TRBV6-1 with TRBJ2-2; TRBD1 matches at 12 bases. J lost 3 bases, V lost 4 bases, and 6 bases had no gene match. Germline V lookup: CDR1 MNHNS, CDR2 SASEGT. There are 17 residues in the CDR3. In DNA form, the CDR3 reads TGTGCCAGCAGTGGTCGGGACAGGGGGCGAGACACCGGGGAGCTGTTTTTT. Amino acid sequence: CASSGRDRGRDTGELFF.

This chain uses TRBV7-9 with TRBJ1-5; D is perhaps TRBD1 (5 bases). This CDR3 region has 14 residues. Per germline, CDR1 SEHNR and CDR2 FQNEAQ (reference sequence). V lost 4 bases and J lost 11, with 18 bases in between. CDR3 in amino acids: CASSSSQGGRAQHF. CDR3 nucleotide sequence: TGTGCCAGCAGCTCCTCTCAGGGCGGACGGGCCCAGCATTTT.